One and the same sample provided the 3 T cell receptor beta chains below, sequenced in a study of CD8 T cells in ankylosing spondylitis. One entry per CDR3 protein, called by TCRdb with MiXCR from the 5' RACE reads. The repertoire holds about 130,000 distinct CDR3 sequences, with roughly 9% as singletons. What was sequenced was blood, either unsorted or a sorted T cell fraction (not recorded which). The receptor source for this set is a male donor with ankylosing spondylitis or in good health (not recorded which).

Ten or more counts support this clonotype. CDR3 region: CASSLQQGFGTGELFF. Written as DNA, the CDR3 is TGTGCCAGCAGCTTACAACAGGGATTCGGGACCGGGGAGCTGTTTTTT. The V call is TRBV7-2, the J call TRBJ2-2; TRBD1 might be the D (6 bases). Trimming removed 2 bases from V and 5 bases from J, with 15 bases in between. The CDR3 is 16 amino acids. Germline V gene sequence: CDR1 SGHTA, CDR2 FQGNSA.

This clonotype turned up a few times. The genes are TRBV9 and TRBJ2-5, with unresolved D. This CDR3 has 13 residues. Per germline, CDR1 SGDLS and CDR2 YYNGEE. Trimming stripped 2 bases from V and 1 base from J, with 6 bases between. CDR3 region: CASSVQTQETQYF. The CDR3 region has the DNA TGTGCCAGCAGCGTCCAAACCCAAGAGACCCAGTACTTC.

This chain joins TRBV29-1 and TRBJ2-5, with D maybe TRBD2 (5 bases). The germline CDR1 and CDR2 sequences are SQVTM and ANQGSEA. Trimming removed 3 bases from V and 4 bases from J, with 12 bases in between. The CDR3 totals 13 residues. CDR3 protein: CSVDEGGGETQYF. CDR3 nucleotide sequence: TGCAGCGTTGATGAGGGTGGTGGAGAGACCCAGTACTTC. The full variable domain, its missing parts supplied by reference TRBV29-1 and TRBJ2-5, is SAVISQKPSRDICQRGTSLTIQCQVDSQVTMMFWYRQQPGQSLTLIATANQGSEATYESGFVIDKFPISRPNLTFSTLTVSNMSPEDSSIYLCSVDEGGGETQYFGPGTRLLVL.